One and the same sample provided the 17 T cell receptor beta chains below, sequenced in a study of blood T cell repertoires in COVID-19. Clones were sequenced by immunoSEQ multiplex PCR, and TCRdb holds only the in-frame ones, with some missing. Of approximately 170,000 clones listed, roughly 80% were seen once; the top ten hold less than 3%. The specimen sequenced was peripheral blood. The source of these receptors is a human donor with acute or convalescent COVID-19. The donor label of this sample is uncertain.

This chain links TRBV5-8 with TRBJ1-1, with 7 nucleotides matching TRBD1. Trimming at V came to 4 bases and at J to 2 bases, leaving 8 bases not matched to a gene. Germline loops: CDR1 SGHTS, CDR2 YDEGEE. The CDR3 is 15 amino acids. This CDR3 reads CASSLGQPANTEAFF. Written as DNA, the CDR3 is TGTGCCAGCAGCCTGGGACAGCCAGCCAACACTGAAGCTTTCTTT.

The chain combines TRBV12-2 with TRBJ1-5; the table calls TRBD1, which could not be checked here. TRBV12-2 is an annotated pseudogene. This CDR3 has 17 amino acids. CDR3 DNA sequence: TGTGCAAGTCGCTTACGGGGGACAGGTAGAGGCAATCAGCCCCAGCATTTT. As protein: CASRLRGTGRGNQPQHF.

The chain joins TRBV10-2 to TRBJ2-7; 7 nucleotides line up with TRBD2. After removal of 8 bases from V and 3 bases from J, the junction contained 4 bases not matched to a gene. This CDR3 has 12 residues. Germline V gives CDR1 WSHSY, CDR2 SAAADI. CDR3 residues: CASRGGGYEQYF. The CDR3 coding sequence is TGCGCCAGCCGGGGCGGGGGCTACGAGCAGTACTTC.

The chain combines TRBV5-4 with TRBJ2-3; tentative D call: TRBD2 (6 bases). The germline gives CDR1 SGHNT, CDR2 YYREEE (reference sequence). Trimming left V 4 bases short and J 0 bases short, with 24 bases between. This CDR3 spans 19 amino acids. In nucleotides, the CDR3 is TGTGCCAGCAGCCCCCCGTCCCCACTACTAGCTGATAGCACAGATACGCAGTATTTT. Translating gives CASSPPSPLLADSTDTQYF.

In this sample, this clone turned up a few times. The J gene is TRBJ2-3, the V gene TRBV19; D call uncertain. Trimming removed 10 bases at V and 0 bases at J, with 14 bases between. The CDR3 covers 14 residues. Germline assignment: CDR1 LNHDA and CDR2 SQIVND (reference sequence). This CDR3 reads CATSSTGSTDTQYF. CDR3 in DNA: TGTGCCACCTCCTCGACGGGTAGCACAGATACGCAGTATTTT.

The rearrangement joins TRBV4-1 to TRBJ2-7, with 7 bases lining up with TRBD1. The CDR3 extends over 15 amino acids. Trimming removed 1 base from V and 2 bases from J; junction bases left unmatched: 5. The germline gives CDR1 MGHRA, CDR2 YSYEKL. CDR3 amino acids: CASSQANRGAYEQYF. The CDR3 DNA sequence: TGCGCCAGCAGCCAAGCGAACAGGGGAGCCTACGAGCAGTACTTC.

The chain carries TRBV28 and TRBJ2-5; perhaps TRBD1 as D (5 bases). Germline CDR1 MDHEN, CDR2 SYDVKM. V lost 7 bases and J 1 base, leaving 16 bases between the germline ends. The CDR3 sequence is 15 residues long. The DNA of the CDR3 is TGTGCCAGCAACCCGTTAAGACAGTTCCAAGAGACCCAGTACTTC. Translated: CASNPLRQFQETQYF.

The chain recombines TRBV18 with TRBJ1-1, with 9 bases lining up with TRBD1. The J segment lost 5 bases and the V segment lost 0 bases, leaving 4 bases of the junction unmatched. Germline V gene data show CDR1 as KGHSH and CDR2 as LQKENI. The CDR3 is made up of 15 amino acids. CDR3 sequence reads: CASSPPSGTGTEAFF. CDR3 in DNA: TGTGCCAGCTCACCACCATCCGGGACAGGGACTGAAGCTTTCTTT.

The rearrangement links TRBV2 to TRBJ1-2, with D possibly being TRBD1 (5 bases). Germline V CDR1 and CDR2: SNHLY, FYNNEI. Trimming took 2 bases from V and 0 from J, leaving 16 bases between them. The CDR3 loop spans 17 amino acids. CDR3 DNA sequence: TGTGCCAGCAGTGAAACCCAGCTGGGGCGTACTAACTATGGCTACACCTTC. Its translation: CASSETQLGRTNYGYTF.

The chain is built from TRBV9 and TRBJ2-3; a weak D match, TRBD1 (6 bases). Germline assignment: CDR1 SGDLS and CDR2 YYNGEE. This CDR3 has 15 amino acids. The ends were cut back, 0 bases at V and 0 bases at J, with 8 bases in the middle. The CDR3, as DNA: TGTGCCAGCAGCGTAGAGACAGGAAGCACAGATACGCAGTATTTT. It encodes CASSVETGSTDTQYF.

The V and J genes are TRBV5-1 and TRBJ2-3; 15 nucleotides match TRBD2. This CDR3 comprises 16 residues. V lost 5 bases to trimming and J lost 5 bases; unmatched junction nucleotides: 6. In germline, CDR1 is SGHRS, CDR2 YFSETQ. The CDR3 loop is CASRLGTSGGLDTQYF. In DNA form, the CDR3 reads TGCGCCAGCAGACTTGGGACTAGCGGGGGGTTAGATACGCAGTATTTT. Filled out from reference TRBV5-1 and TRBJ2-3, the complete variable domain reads KAGVTQTPRYLIKTRGQQVTLSCSPISGHRSVSWYQQTPGQGLQFLFEYFSETQRNKGNFPGRFSGRQFSNSRSEMNVSTLELGDSALYLCASRLGTSGGLDTQYFGPGTRLTVL.

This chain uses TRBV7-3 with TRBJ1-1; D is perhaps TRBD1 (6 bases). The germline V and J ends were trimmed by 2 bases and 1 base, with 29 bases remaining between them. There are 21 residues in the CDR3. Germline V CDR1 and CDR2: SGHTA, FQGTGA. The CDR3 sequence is CASSLARGRGRDLTRNTEAFF. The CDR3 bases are TGTGCCAGCAGCTTAGCCCGTGGCAGGGGCCGCGACCTGACGCGGAACACTGAAGCTTTCTTT.

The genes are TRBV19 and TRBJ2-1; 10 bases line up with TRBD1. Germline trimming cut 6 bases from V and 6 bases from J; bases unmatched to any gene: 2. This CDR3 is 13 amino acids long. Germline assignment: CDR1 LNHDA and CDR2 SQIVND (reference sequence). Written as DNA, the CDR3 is TGTGCCAGTAGCCGGGACAGGGGCAATGAGCAGTTCTTC. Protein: CASSRDRGNEQFF.

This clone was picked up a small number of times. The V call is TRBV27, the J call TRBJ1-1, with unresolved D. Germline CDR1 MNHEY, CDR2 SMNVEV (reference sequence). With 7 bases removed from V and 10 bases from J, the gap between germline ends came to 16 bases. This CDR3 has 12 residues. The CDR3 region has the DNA TGTGCCAGCAAGGATTCAGGTAAAGGAGCTTTCTTT. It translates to CASKDSGKGAFF.

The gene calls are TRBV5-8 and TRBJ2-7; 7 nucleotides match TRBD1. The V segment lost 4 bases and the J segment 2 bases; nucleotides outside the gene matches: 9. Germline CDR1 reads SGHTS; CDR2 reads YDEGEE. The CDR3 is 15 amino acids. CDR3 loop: CASSGLRDSTYEQYF. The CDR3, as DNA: TGTGCCAGCAGCGGGCTCCGGGACAGCACCTACGAGCAGTACTTC.

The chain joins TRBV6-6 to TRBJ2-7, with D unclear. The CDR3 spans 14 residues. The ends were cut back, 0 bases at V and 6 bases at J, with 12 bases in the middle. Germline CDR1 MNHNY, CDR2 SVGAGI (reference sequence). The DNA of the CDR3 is TGTGCCAGCAGTTACTCTCCATACACGGGCGAGCAGTACTTC. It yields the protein CASSYSPYTGEQYF.

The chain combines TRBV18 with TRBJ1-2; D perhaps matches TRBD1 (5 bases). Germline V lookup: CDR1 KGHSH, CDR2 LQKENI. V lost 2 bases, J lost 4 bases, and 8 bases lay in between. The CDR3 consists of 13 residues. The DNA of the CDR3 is TGTGCCAGCTCACCAATGGACATCTATGGCTACACCTTC. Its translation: CASSPMDIYGYTF.